The table lists the clone carrying this T cell receptor (beta chain) with many counts. The source of the sample is a study of immune characterization of retroperitoneal liposarcoma. The CDR3 loop spans 18 amino acids. Trimming stripped 0 bases from V and 1 base from J, with 15 bases between. Germline V gene sequence: CDR1 SGHNT, CDR2 YENEEA. TCRdb redid the calling of the PCR reads with MiXCR, one entry per CDR3 protein. In the table there are more than 15,000 distinct CDR3 sequences, 37% of which are singletons. The source is a male donor with retroperitoneal liposarcoma. V gene TRBV11-3 combines with J gene TRBJ2-2; D is uncertain. What was sequenced was blood. The CDR3 DNA is TGTGCCAGCAGCTTAGATTCCCCTCAGCGACGGAACACCGGGGAGCTGTTTTTT. It translates to CASSLDSPQRRNTGELFF.